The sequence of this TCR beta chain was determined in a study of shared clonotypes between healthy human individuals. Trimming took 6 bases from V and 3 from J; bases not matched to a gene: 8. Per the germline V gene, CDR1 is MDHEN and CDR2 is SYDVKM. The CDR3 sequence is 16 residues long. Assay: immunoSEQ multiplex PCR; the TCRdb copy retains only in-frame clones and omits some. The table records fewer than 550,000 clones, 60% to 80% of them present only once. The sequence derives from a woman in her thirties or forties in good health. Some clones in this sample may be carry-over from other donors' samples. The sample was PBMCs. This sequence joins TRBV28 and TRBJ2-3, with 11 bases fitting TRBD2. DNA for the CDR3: TGTGCCAGCAGCTCGTTCGGGACTAGCGGAACAGATACGCAGTATTTT. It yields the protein CASSSFGTSGTDTQYF.